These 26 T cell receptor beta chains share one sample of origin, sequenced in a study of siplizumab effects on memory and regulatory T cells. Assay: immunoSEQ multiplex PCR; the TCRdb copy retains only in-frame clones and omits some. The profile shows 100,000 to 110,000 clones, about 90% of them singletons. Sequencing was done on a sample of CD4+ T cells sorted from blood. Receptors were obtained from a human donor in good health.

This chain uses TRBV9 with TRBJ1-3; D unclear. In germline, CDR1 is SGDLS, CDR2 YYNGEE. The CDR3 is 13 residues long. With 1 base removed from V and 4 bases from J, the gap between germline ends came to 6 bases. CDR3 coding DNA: TGTGCCAGCAGCGTACCGGGGGGAAACACCATATATTTT. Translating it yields CASSVPGGNTIYF.

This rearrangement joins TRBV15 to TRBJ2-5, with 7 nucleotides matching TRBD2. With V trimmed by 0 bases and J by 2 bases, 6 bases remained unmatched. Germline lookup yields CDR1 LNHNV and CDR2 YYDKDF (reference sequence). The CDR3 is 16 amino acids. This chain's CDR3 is CATSRDYGLGQETQYF. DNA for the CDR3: TGTGCCACCAGCAGAGATTACGGACTAGGACAAGAGACCCAGTACTTC.

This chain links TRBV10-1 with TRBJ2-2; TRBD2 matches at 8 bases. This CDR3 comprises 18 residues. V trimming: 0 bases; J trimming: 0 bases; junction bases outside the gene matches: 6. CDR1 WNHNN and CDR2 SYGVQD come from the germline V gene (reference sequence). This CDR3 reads CASSESRAGATNTGELFF. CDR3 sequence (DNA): TGCGCCAGCAGTGAGTCCAGAGCGGGGGCCACGAACACCGGGGAGCTGTTTTTT.

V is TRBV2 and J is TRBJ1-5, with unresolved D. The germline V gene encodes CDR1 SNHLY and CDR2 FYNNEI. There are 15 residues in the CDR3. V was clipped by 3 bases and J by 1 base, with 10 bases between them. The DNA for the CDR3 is TGTGCCAGCAGTGATATGGTCTTGAGCAATCAGCCCCAGCATTTT. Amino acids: CASSDMVLSNQPQHF. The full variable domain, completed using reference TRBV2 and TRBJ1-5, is EPEVTQTPSHQVTQMGQEVILRCVPISNHLYFYWYRQILGQKVEFLVSFYNNEISEKSEIFDDQFSVERPDGSNFTLKIRSTKLEDSAMYFCASSDMVLSNQPQHFGDGTRLSIL.

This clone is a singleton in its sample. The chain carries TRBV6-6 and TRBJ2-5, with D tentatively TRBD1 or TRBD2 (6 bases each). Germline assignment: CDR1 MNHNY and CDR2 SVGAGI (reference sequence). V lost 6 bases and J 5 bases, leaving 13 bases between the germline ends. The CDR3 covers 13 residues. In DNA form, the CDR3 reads TGTGCCAGCAGCCGTACAGGGAGGGAGACCCAGTACTTC. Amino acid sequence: CASSRTGRETQYF.

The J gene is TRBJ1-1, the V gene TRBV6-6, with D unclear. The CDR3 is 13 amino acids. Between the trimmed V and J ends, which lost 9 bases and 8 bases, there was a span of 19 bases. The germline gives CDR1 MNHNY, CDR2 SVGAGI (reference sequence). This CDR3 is CASSEAGTGEAFF. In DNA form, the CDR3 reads TGTGCCAGTTCGGAGGCGGGCACTGGGGAAGCTTTCTTT.

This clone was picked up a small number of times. The CDR3 is CASSQIGTSVNEQFF. The CDR3 DNA sequence: TGTGCCAGCAGCCAGATCGGGACTAGTGTCAATGAGCAGTTCTTC. The chain uses TRBV11-2 and TRBJ2-1; TRBD2 matches 8 bases. Trimming removed 5 bases from V and 6 bases from J; junction bases left unmatched: 9. Germline CDR1 SGHAT, CDR2 FQNNGV. The CDR3 covers 15 residues. The whole variable domain, filled in from reference TRBV11-2 and TRBJ2-1, reads EAGVAQSPRYKIIEKRQSVAFWCNPISGHATLYWYQQILGQGPKLLIQFQNNGVVDDSQLPKDRFSAERLKGVDSTLKIQPAKLEDSAVYLCASSQIGTSVNEQFFGPGTRLTVL.

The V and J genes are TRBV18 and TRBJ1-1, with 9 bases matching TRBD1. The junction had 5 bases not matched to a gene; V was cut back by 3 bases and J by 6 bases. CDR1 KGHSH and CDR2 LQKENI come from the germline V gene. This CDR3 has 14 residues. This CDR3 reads CASSPRTGVPEAFF. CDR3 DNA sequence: TGTGCCAGCTCACCTAGGACAGGGGTTCCTGAAGCTTTCTTT.

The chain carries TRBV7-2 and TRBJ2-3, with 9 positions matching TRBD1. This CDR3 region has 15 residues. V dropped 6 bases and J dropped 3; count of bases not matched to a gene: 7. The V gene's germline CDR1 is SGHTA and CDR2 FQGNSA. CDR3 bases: TGTGCCAGCAGAGGCCGGGACAGGGAAACAGATACGCAGTATTTT. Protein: CASRGRDRETDTQYF. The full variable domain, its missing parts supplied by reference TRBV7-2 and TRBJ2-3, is GAGVSQSPSNKVTEKGKDVELRCDPISGHTALYWYRQSLGQGLEFLIYFQGNSAPDKSGLPSDRFSAERTGGSVSTLTIQRTQQEDSAVYLCASRGRDRETDTQYFGPGTRLTVL.

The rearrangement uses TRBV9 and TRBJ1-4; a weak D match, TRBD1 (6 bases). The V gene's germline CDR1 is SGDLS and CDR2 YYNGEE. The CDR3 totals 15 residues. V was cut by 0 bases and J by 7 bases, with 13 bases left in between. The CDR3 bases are TGTGCCAGCAGCGTAGGCGCGAGGGGGGCTGAAAAACTGTTTTTT. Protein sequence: CASSVGARGAEKLFF.

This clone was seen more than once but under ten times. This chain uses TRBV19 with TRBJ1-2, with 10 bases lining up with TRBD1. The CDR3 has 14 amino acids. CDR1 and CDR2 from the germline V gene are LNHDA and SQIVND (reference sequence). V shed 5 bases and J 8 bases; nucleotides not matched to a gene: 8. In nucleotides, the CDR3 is TGTGCCAGTAGTTTGGGGACAGGGGCATTAGGCTACACCTTC. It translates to CASSLGTGALGYTF.

In DNA, the CDR3 is TGTGCCAGCAGTTACCAGGCCGGCTACACCTTC. It is translated as CASSYQAGYTF. The chain links TRBV6-6 to TRBJ1-2; D ambiguous. Germline V gene data show CDR1 as MNHNY and CDR2 as SVGAGI (reference sequence). V gave up 2 bases and J gave up 8 bases, with 6 bases separating them. The CDR3 spans 11 residues.

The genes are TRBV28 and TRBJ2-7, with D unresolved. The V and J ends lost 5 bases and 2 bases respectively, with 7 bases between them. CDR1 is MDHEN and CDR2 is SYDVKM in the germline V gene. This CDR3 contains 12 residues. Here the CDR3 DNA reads TGTGCCAGCAGTGAAGAGACCTACGAGCAGTACTTC. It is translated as CASSEETYEQYF.

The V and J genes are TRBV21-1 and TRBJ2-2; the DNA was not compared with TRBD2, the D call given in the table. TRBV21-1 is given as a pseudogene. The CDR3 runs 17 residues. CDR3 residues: CASNPRFGETNTGELFF. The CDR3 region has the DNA TGTGCCAGCAACCCCAGGTTCGGGGAAACGAACACCGGGGAGCTGTTTTTT.

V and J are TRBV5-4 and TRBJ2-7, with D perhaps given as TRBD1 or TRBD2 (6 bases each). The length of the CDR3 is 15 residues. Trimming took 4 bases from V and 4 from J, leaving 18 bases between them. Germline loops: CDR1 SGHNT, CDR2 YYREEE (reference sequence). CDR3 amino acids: CASSTDPGGFYEQYF. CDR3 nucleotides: TGTGCCAGCAGCACGGATCCCGGGGGCTTTTACGAGCAGTACTTC.

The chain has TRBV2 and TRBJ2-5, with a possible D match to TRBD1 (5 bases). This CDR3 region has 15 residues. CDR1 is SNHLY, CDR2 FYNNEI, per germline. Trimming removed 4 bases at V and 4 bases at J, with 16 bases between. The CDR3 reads CASSVVRQQPETQYF. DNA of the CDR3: TGTGCCAGCAGTGTAGTCCGACAGCAACCAGAGACCCAGTACTTC. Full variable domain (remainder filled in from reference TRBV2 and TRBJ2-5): EPEVTQTPSHQVTQMGQEVILRCVPISNHLYFYWYRQILGQKVEFLVSFYNNEISEKSEIFDDQFSVERPDGSNFTLKIRSTKLEDSAMYFCASSVVRQQPETQYFGPGTRLLVL.

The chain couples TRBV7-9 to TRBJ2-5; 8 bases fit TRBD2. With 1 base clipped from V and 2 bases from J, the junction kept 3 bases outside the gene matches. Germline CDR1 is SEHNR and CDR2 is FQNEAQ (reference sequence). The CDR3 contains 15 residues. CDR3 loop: CASSLGGGHQETQYF. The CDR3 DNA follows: TGTGCCAGCAGCTTAGGCGGGGGGCATCAAGAGACCCAGTACTTC.

This CDR3 reads CASSPRQSNEKLFF. CDR3 nucleotides: TGTGCCAGCTCACCAAGGCAGTCTAATGAAAAACTGTTTTTT. The J gene is TRBJ1-4, the V gene TRBV18; D unclear. Trimming stripped 2 bases from V and 3 bases from J, with 7 bases between. CDR3 length: 14 residues. Germline values: CDR1 KGHSH, CDR2 LQKENI.

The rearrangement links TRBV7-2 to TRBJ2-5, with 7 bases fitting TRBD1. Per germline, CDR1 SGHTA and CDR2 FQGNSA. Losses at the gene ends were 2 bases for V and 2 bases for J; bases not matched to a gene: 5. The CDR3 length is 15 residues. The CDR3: CASSLFGQAQETQYF. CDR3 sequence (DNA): TGTGCCAGCAGCTTATTTGGACAGGCTCAAGAGACCCAGTACTTC.

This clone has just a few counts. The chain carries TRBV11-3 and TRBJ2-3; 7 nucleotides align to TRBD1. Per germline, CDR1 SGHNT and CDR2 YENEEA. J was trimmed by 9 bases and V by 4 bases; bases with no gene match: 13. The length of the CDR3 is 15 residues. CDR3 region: CASSSGTDGKETQYF. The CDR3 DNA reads TGTGCCAGCAGCTCCGGGACAGATGGGAAAGAAACGCAGTATTTT.

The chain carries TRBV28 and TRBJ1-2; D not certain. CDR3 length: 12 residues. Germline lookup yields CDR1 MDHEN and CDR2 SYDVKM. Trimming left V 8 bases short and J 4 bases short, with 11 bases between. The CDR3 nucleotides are TGTGCCAGCCTATTGGGAGGCTATGGCTACACCTTC. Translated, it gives CASLLGGYGYTF.

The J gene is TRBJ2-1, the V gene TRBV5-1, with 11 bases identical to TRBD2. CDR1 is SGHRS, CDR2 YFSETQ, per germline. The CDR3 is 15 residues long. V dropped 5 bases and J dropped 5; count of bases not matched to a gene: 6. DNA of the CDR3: TGCGCCAGCAGATGGTTAGCGGGGGGGAACAATGAGCAGTTCTTC. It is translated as CASRWLAGGNNEQFF.

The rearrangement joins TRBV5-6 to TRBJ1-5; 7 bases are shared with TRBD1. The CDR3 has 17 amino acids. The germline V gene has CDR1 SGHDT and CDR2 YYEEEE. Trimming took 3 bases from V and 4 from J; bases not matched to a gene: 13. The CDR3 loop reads CASSSFGGDRANQPQHF. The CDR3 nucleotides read TGTGCCAGCAGCTCATTCGGTGGCGACAGGGCTAATCAGCCCCAGCATTTT.

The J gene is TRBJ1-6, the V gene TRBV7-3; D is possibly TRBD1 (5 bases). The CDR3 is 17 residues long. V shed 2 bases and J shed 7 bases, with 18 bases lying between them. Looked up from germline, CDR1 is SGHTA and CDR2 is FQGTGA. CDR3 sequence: CASSLVFGDGRNSPLHF. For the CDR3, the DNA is TGTGCCAGCAGCTTAGTTTTCGGGGACGGGAGGAATTCACCCCTCCACTTT.

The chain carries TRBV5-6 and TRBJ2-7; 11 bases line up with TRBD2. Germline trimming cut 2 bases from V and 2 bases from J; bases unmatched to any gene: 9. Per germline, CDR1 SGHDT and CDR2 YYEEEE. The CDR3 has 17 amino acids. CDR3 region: CASSLGRLAGIAYEQYF. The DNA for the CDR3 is TGTGCCAGCAGCTTAGGGCGACTAGCGGGGATCGCCTACGAGCAGTACTTC.

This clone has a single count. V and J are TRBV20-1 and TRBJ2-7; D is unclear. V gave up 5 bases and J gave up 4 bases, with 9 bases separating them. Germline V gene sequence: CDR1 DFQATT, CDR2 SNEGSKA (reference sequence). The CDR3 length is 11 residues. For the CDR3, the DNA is TGCAGTGCTGTCTATCAGTACGAGCAGTACTTC. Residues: CSAVYQYEQYF.